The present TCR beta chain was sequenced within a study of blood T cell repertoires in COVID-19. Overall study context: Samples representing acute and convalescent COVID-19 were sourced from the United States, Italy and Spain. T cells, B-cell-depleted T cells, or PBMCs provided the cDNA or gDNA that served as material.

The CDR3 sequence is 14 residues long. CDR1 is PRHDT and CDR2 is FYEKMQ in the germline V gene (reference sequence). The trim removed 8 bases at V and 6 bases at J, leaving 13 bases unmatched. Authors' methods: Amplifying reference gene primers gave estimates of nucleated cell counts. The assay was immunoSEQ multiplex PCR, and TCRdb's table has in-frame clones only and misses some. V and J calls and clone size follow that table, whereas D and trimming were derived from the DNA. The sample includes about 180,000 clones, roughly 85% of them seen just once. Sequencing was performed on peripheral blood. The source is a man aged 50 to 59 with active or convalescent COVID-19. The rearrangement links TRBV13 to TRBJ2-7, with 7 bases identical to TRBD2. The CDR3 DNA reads TGTGCCAGCGGCGTCGGGGCGGGGGAGTTCGAGCAGTACTTC. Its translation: CASGVGAGEFEQYF.